This TCR beta chain comes out of a study of control samples from healthy donors and cancer patients. Measured with immunoSEQ multiplex PCR; TCRdb has only the in-frame clones, and not every one. The data hold 130,000 or so clones, with 94% observed a single time. The germline V gene encodes CDR1 LGHNA and CDR2 YNFKEQ. CDR3 length: 15 residues. With 3 bases clipped from V and 6 bases from J, the junction kept 6 bases outside the gene matches. The chain combines TRBV4-2 with TRBJ2-3; 10 bases agree with TRBD2. The source material was blood. This clonotype was sampled from a man in his forties or fifties in good health. CDR3 loop: CASSQESGGADTQYF. The CDR3 nucleotides are TGTGCCAGCAGCCAGGAAAGCGGGGGGGCCGATACGCAGTATTTT.